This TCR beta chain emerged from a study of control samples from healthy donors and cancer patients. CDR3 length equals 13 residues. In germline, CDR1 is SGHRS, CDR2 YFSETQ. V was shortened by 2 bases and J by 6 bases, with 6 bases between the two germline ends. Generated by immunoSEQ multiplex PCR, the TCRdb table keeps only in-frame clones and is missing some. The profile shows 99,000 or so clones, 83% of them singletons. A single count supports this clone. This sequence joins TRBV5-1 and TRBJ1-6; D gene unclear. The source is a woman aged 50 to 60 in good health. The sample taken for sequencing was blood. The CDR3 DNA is TGCGCCAGCAGCTTCGATCTTAATTCACCCCTCCACTTT. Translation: CASSFDLNSPLHF.